Sequencing of this T cell receptor (beta chain) was carried out in a study of OX40 agonist ivuxolimab in advanced cancers. In the study overall: Antecedent anti-PD-1, anti-PD-L1 or anti-CTLA-4 therapy was permissible, with around 41% having received some.

Germline V gene data show CDR1 as LNHDA and CDR2 as SQIVND (reference sequence). The germline V and J ends were trimmed by 3 bases and 6 bases, with 15 bases remaining between them. The length of the CDR3 is 15 residues. The table came from immunoSEQ multiplex PCR; TCRdb's copy has only in-frame clones and leaves some out. Among approximately 35,000 clones listed, roughly four fifths were seen once. This clone was counted between two and nine times. The chain links TRBV19 to TRBJ2-1; D not resolved. This TCR derives from an adult with an advanced solid tumor such as melanoma, head and neck, liver or kidney cancer. The specimen comprised CD4+ or CD8+ T cells sorted from blood, sampled in a trial of the OX40 agonist ivuxolimab. CDR3 nucleotides: TGTGCCAGTAGTATGGGTCGGGCTAGTGGCAATGAGCAGTTCTTC. Encoded protein: CASSMGRASGNEQFF.